The 26 T cell receptor beta chains below all came from one sample that was sequenced in a study of blood T cell repertoires in COVID-19. The assay was immunoSEQ multiplex PCR, and TCRdb's table has in-frame clones only and misses some. The table has fewer than 350,000 clones, 75% to 90% seen once. Sequenced sample: peripheral blood. Source of these receptors: a woman under 40 who had recovered from COVID-19.

Note on this clone: Mismatch with germline at one junction end may stem from a read error. The V call is TRBV10-3, the J call TRBJ1-2, with D perhaps TRBD1 (6 bases). The V gene's germline CDR1 is ENHRY and CDR2 SYGVKD. The CDR3 has 13 residues. The CDR3 DNA follows: TGTGCCATCAGTGAGTCCCCTAGTACAGGGAGAGACTTC. Translation gives CAISESPSTGRDF.

This clone was counted once. The chain links TRBV5-5 to TRBJ2-3, with 7 bases matching TRBD2. This CDR3 region has 17 residues. V was clipped by 0 bases and J by 9 bases; unmatched bases: 16. CDR1 is SGHKS, CDR2 YYEKEE, per germline (reference sequence). The CDR3 region has the DNA TGTGCCAGCAGCTTGGCGACCTCTAGCGGTCTCCTGGGGACGCAGTATTTT. It yields the protein CASSLATSSGLLGTQYF.

V gene TRBV10-1 combines with J gene TRBJ1-1; D call uncertain. Deletions cut 0 bases from V and 5 bases from J, with 13 bases between. The V gene's germline CDR1 is WNHNN and CDR2 SYGVQD (reference sequence). CDR3 length: 15 amino acids. CDR3 sequence reads: CASSESIGDMTEAFF. Here the CDR3 DNA reads TGCGCCAGCAGTGAGTCGATAGGAGATATGACTGAAGCTTTCTTT.

The CDR3 loop reads CASSIGAVKGAFF. In nucleotides, the CDR3 is TGTGCCAGTAGTATAGGAGCGGTCAAAGGGGCTTTCTTT. The rearrangement joins TRBV19 to TRBJ1-1, with D unresolved. Trimming cost V 1 base and J 11 bases, with 14 bases left between them. The CDR3 loop spans 13 amino acids. CDR1 and CDR2 from the germline V gene are LNHDA and SQIVND (reference sequence).

The chain employs TRBV5-1 and TRBJ2-3, with 10 nucleotides matching TRBD1. V lost 3 bases, J lost 0 bases, and 4 bases stayed unmatched. The CDR3 loop spans 16 amino acids. Per germline, CDR1 SGHRS and CDR2 YFSETQ. For the CDR3, the DNA is TGCGCCAGCAGCTCGACAGGGGGCGTGAGCACAGATACGCAGTATTTT. Protein product: CASSSTGGVSTDTQYF.

This clone appeared a single time. The chain couples TRBV14 to TRBJ2-2; 8 bases match TRBD2. The V gene's germline CDR1 is SGHDN and CDR2 FVKESK. With V trimmed by 4 bases and J by 5 bases, 3 bases remained unmatched. This CDR3 has 14 residues. The CDR3 DNA follows: TGTGCCAGCAGCCCGGGGGGGAATACCGGGGAGCTGTTTTTT. Translated, it gives CASSPGGNTGELFF. Together with reference TRBV14 and TRBJ2-2, the CDR3 gives the full variable domain: EAGVTQFPSHSVIEKGQTVTLRCDPISGHDNLYWYRRVMGKEIKFLLHFVKESKQDESGMPNNRFLAERTGGTYSTLKVQPAELEDSGVYFCASSPGGNTGELFFGEGSRLTVL.

This chain uses TRBV7-2 with TRBJ1-2; unclear D gene. CDR3 length equals 17 residues. Germline CDR1 SGHTA, CDR2 FQGNSA. V was clipped by 4 bases and J by 0 bases, with 18 bases between them. CDR3 in amino acids: CASSSIHRRVTNYGYTF. The CDR3 nucleotides are TGTGCCAGCAGCTCGATACACCGGAGGGTCACTAACTATGGCTACACCTTC.

This clone was counted a few times. The gene calls are TRBV7-9 and TRBJ1-1; possibly TRBD1 for D (5 bases). Trimming stripped 1 base from V and 2 bases from J, with 8 bases between. The CDR3 is 14 amino acids. Germline-derived CDR1 and CDR2 are SEHNR and FQNEAQ (reference sequence). CDR3 sequence (DNA): TGTGCCAGCAGCTTAGGACAGATAAACACTGAAGCTTTCTTT. It yields the protein CASSLGQINTEAFF.

The rearrangement links TRBV19 to TRBJ1-2; TRBD1 matches 8 bases. This CDR3 comprises 13 residues. CDR1 LNHDA and CDR2 SQIVND come from the germline V gene (reference sequence). V gave up 9 bases and J gave up 3 bases; unmatched junction bases: 6. The CDR3 spells CASQDRADYGYTF. CDR3 nucleotides: TGTGCCAGCCAGGACAGGGCGGACTATGGCTACACCTTC. The full variable domain, completed using reference TRBV19 and TRBJ1-2, is DGGITQSPKYLFRKEGQNVTLSCEQNLNHDAMYWYRQDPGQGLRLIYYSQIVNDFQKGDIAEGYSVSREKKESFPLTVTSAQKNPTAFYLCASQDRADYGYTFGSGTRLTVV.

V usage is TRBV6-6 and J usage is TRBJ2-5, with D possibly matching TRBD1 (7 bases). V lost 3 bases and J lost 2, with 10 bases in between. The CDR3 is made up of 14 amino acids. Looked up from germline, CDR1 is MNHNY and CDR2 is SVGAGI (reference sequence). CDR3 nucleotides: TGTGCCAGCAGTTATGCGGGACAGCAAGAGACCCAGTACTTC. Its translation: CASSYAGQQETQYF.

Details on this clone: Other nucleotide sequences from this sample produce the same CDR3. The CDR3 nucleotides are TGCGCCAGCAGCTTGTACGGGAGCGGGAGGTCTTCCTACAATGAGCAGTTCTTC. It encodes CASSLYGSGRSSYNEQFF. The gene calls are TRBV5-1 and TRBJ2-1, with 9 nucleotides matching TRBD2. The junction had 9 bases not matched to a gene; V was cut back by 1 base and J by 1 base. Germline lookup yields CDR1 SGHRS and CDR2 YFSETQ. The CDR3 extends over 18 amino acids.

The rearrangement joins TRBV19 to TRBJ1-3; unclear D gene. This CDR3 spans 14 amino acids. V gave up 3 bases and J gave up 7 bases, with 13 bases separating them. Germline V gene sequence: CDR1 LNHDA, CDR2 SQIVND (reference sequence). This CDR3 is CASSMILARNTIYF. CDR3 nucleotide sequence: TGTGCCAGTAGTATGATTCTAGCCCGGAACACCATATATTTT.

This chain uses TRBV19 with TRBJ1-4; 9 bases map to TRBD1. In germline, CDR1 is LNHDA, CDR2 SQIVND (reference sequence). The CDR3 totals 15 residues. The V segment lost 5 bases and the J segment 7 bases; nucleotides outside the gene matches: 8. Here the CDR3 DNA reads TGTGCCAGTAGTCTCGGACAGGGGTCGAGTGAAAAACTGTTTTTT. Amino acids: CASSLGQGSSEKLFF.

The CDR3 loop is CASSQDRGDRGHEQYF. CDR3 bases: TGTGCCAGCAGCCAAGATAGAGGGGACAGGGGGCACGAGCAGTACTTC. The chain carries TRBV4-2 and TRBJ2-7, with 12 bases fitting TRBD1. Germline V gene lookup returns CDR1 LGHNA and CDR2 YNFKEQ. V shed 0 bases and J 5 bases; nucleotides not matched to a gene: 5. CDR3 size: 16 residues.

This chain uses TRBV10-3 with TRBJ2-5; a weak D match, TRBD2 (6 bases). Per germline, CDR1 ENHRY and CDR2 SYGVKD. The CDR3 totals 12 residues. V was shortened by 10 bases and J by 3 bases, with 12 bases between the two germline ends. The CDR3 DNA is TGTGCCACTGGGACTTTTAAAGAGACCCAGTACTTC. Encoded protein: CATGTFKETQYF.

This clone was observed a single time. DNA for the CDR3: TGTGCCAGCAGCTTAGAGCGTGTCGGGACTAGCGGGATCCAAGAGACCCAGTACTTC. It encodes CASSLERVGTSGIQETQYF. This chain links TRBV7-9 with TRBJ2-5; TRBD2 matches 13 bases. This CDR3 is built from 19 residues. Trimming removed 1 base from V and 1 base from J; junction bases left unmatched: 9. Germline V gives CDR1 SEHNR, CDR2 FQNEAQ (reference sequence).

The rearrangement links TRBV10-2 to TRBJ2-7, with 7 bases matching TRBD2. CDR1 WSHSY and CDR2 SAAADI come from the germline V gene. With 6 bases clipped from V and 6 bases from J, the junction kept 11 bases outside the gene matches. The CDR3 length is 14 residues. The CDR3 loop is CASSELAGNSEQYF. The DNA of the CDR3 is TGCGCCAGCAGCGAATTAGCGGGTAATAGCGAGCAGTACTTC.

The genes are TRBV29-1 and TRBJ1-5; TRBD1 aligns across 7 bases. V lost 7 bases, J lost 1 base, and 10 bases stayed unmatched. Germline CDR1 SQVTM, CDR2 ANQGSEA. CDR3 length equals 15 residues. The CDR3 nucleotides are TGCAGCGCTAGAACCGGGACAGCAAGCAATCAGCCCCAGCATTTT. This translates into CSARTGTASNQPQHF.

The chain recombines TRBV4-3 with TRBJ2-2; D is possibly TRBD2 (5 bases). The V gene lost 3 bases and the J gene lost 5 bases, with 16 bases spanning the gap. This CDR3 is built from 16 residues. Germline V gene lookup returns CDR1 LGHNA and CDR2 YSLEER. CDR3 coding DNA: TGCGCCAGCAGCCAGGAGGACCCGTCCGGGACCGGGGAGCTGTTTTTT. Encoded protein: CASSQEDPSGTGELFF.

This clone was seen a single time. V and J are TRBV3-1 (or the pseudogene TRBV3-2) and TRBJ2-6; D is possibly TRBD1 (6 bases). Germline assignment: CDR1 LGHDT and CDR2 YNNKEL (reference sequence). This CDR3 contains 17 residues. V was trimmed by 4 bases and J by 6 bases, leaving 19 bases between them. Here the CDR3 DNA reads TGTGCCAGCAGCCTTCCGGGACACCGGTATTTGGCCAACGTCCTGACTTTC. Translating gives CASSLPGHRYLANVLTF.

The table lists this clone with a few counts. This chain connects TRBV6-5 to TRBJ2-1; 7 bases are shared with TRBD1. CDR3 length: 14 amino acids. Germline V CDR1 and CDR2: MNHEY, SVGAGI. V lost 7 bases, J lost 3 bases, and 6 bases stayed unmatched. In nucleotides, the CDR3 is TGTGCCAGCAACAGGGGCCCCCTCTACAATGAGCAGTTCTTC. Amino acids: CASNRGPLYNEQFF.

Details on this clone: Other DNA sequences in this sample translate to the same CDR3. This sequence joins TRBV19 and TRBJ1-2, with 10 bases fitting TRBD1. After removal of 5 bases from V and 5 bases from J, the junction contained 2 bases not matched to a gene. Germline values: CDR1 LNHDA, CDR2 SQIVND (reference sequence). CDR3 size: 13 residues. CDR3 loop: CASSQGQGYGYTF. CDR3 DNA sequence: TGTGCCAGTAGTCAGGGACAGGGGTATGGCTACACCTTC.

This chain uses TRBV5-1 with TRBJ1-2; D might be TRBD1 (5 bases). Germline V gene sequence: CDR1 SGHRS, CDR2 YFSETQ. V was trimmed by 2 bases and J by 8 bases, leaving 19 bases between them. CDR3 length equals 15 residues. The CDR3 sequence is CASSLNEQGSFGYTF. The CDR3 nucleotides read TGCGCCAGCAGCTTAAATGAGCAGGGAAGTTTCGGCTACACCTTC.

This chain joins TRBV11-3 and TRBJ2-3, with TRBD2 as a possible D gene (6 bases). Trimming took off 2 bases at V and 4 bases at J, with 22 bases between the two ends. The CDR3 runs to 18 residues. Per germline, CDR1 SGHNT and CDR2 YENEEA. The CDR3 spells CASSLSPWASANSDTQYF. The CDR3 nucleotides read TGTGCCAGCAGCTTAAGCCCGTGGGCTAGCGCAAACTCAGATACGCAGTATTTT.

The chain recombines TRBV12-5 with TRBJ2-3, with TRBD2 as a possible D gene (5 bases). The V gene's germline CDR1 is LGHNT and CDR2 FRNRAP. The CDR3 sequence is 12 residues long. The V end was cut by 7 bases, the J end by 4 bases, with 9 bases between. The CDR3 region has the DNA TGTGCTAGTGTTGGACTTGCAGATACGCAGTATTTT. It is translated as CASVGLADTQYF.

This rearrangement joins TRBV5-4 to TRBJ2-7, with 7 bases that match TRBD1. The trim removed 4 bases at V and 2 bases at J, leaving 3 bases unmatched. CDR3 length: 13 amino acids. CDR1 SGHNT and CDR2 YYREEE come from the germline V gene (reference sequence). CDR3 sequence (DNA): TGTGCCAGCAGCCGGGACAGCCCCTACGAGCAGTACTTC. Amino acid sequence: CASSRDSPYEQYF.